Listed here are 8 T cell receptor beta chains from one sample, sequenced in a study of metastatic and nonmetastatic thyroid tumors. MiXCR re-clonotyped the PCR reads for TCRdb. The sample lists 60,000 to 85,000 clones, 15% to 20% occurring once. All patients were untreated before thyroid surgery. The material sequenced was blood. Receptors originate from a female donor with papillary thyroid cancer or a benign thyroid nodule (not recorded which). Some clones in this sample may be carry-over from other donors' samples.

V and J are TRBV20-1 and TRBJ2-3; TRBD2 agrees at 9 bases. The CDR3 is 16 residues long. V dropped 2 bases and J dropped 7; count of bases not matched to a gene: 13. Germline CDR1 and CDR2: DFQATT and SNEGSKA (reference sequence). This CDR3 is CSARNPRGLASHTQYF. The CDR3 DNA follows: TGCAGTGCTAGAAATCCTCGAGGACTAGCGTCTCATACGCAGTATTTT.

The table lists this clone with many counts. The chain recombines TRBV3-1 with TRBJ1-5, with 9 nucleotides matching TRBD1. CDR3 size: 14 residues. In germline, CDR1 is LGHDT, CDR2 YNNKEL (reference sequence). The J segment lost 5 bases and the V segment lost 3 bases, leaving 2 bases of the junction unmatched. CDR3 loop: CASSHGTGYQPQHF. The DNA for the CDR3 is TGTGCCAGCAGCCACGGGACAGGGTATCAGCCCCAGCATTTT.

This clone has a count of ten or more. In DNA, the CDR3 is TGTGCCAGCAGCTTAGTCGACCTAGCGGGAAACTACAATGAGCAGTTCTTC. It codes for CASSLVDLAGNYNEQFF. The chain couples TRBV11-3 to TRBJ2-1; 9 bases align to TRBD2. V trimming: 1 base; J trimming: 3 bases; junction bases outside the gene matches: 7. Germline CDR1 reads SGHNT; CDR2 reads YENEEA. This CDR3 is built from 17 residues.

This clone was detected ten times or more. This chain links TRBV3-1 with TRBJ2-5; D gene uncertain. The CDR3 length is 15 residues. Germline assignment: CDR1 LGHDT and CDR2 YNNKEL (reference sequence). V was pared by 4 bases and J by 5 bases, with 17 bases between. This CDR3 is CASSLTETPPETQYF. The CDR3 bases are TGTGCCAGCAGCCTCACAGAGACACCCCCGGAGACCCAGTACTTC.

This clone was recorded at least ten times. The V and J genes are TRBV27 and TRBJ1-2; 9 bases are a match to TRBD1. The CDR3 spans 13 residues. Germline CDR1 MNHEY, CDR2 SMNVEV (reference sequence). After removal of 6 bases from V and 5 bases from J, the junction contained 4 bases not matched to a gene. The CDR3 DNA reads as TGTGCCAGCAGCACCGGGACAGGGTATGGCTACACCTTC. This encodes CASSTGTGYGYTF.

This clone was detected many times. The same CDR3 can be traced to other DNA sequences in this sample. The rearrangement links TRBV9 to TRBJ2-6; D remains unclear. The CDR3 contains 15 residues. Trimming removed 0 bases from V and 0 bases from J, with 4 bases in between. CDR1 SGDLS and CDR2 YYNGEE come from the germline V gene. The CDR3 region is CASSVGGSGANVLTF. The CDR3 coding sequence is TGTGCCAGCAGCGTAGGGGGCTCTGGGGCCAACGTCCTGACTTTC. The full variable domain, rest sourced from reference TRBV9 and TRBJ2-6, is DSGVTQTPKHLITATGQRVTLRCSPRSGDLSVYWYQQSLDQGLQFLIQYYNGEERAKGNILERFSAQQFPDLHSELNLSSLELGDSALYFCASSVGGSGANVLTFGAGSRLTVL.

This clone was detected many times. The V and J genes are TRBV6-1 and TRBJ1-3, with D possibly matching TRBD1 (6 bases). The CDR3 spans 14 residues. V dropped 6 bases and J dropped 6 bases, with 15 bases sitting between them. In germline, CDR1 is MNHNS, CDR2 SASEGT. CDR3 amino acids: CASREGPGENTIYF. The CDR3, as DNA: TGTGCCAGCAGGGAGGGACCAGGGGAAAACACCATATATTTT.

This clone was observed many times. The V call is TRBV6-1, the J call TRBJ2-7, with D possibly matching TRBD1 (6 bases). V lost 6 bases, J lost 4 bases, and 13 bases lay in between. This CDR3 spans 13 amino acids. Looked up from germline, CDR1 is MNHNS and CDR2 is SASEGT. The CDR3 reads CASSQGTQYEQYF. Written as DNA, the CDR3 is TGTGCCAGCAGCCAGGGGACGCAGTACGAGCAGTACTTC.